The 2 T cell receptor beta chains reported below all come from one sample, sequenced in a study of OX40 agonist ivuxolimab in advanced cancers. Using immunoSEQ multiplex PCR, the repertoire was profiled, and TCRdb retains in-frame clones only, with some absent. This sample has about 17,000 clones, with around 80% found just once. The sequencing used CD4+ or CD8+ T cells sorted from blood, collected in a trial of the OX40 agonist ivuxolimab. The source is an adult with an advanced solid tumor such as melanoma, head and neck, liver or kidney cancer.

The V call is TRBV19, the J call TRBJ1-2, with D possibly TRBD1 on 5 matching bases. The CDR3 has 13 residues. The germline V gene encodes CDR1 LNHDA and CDR2 SQIVND (reference sequence). V dropped 9 bases and J dropped 2 bases, with 13 bases sitting between them. The CDR3 DNA reads TGTGCCAGCTCGCCTTGGGGGAACTATGGCTACACCTTC. As protein: CASSPWGNYGYTF.

The J gene is TRBJ1-1, the V gene TRBV27; TRBD1 matches at 7 bases. The CDR3 is 13 amino acids. Unmatched junction bases numbered 4, after V lost 3 bases and J lost 6 bases. Looked up from germline, CDR1 is MNHEY and CDR2 is SMNVEV (reference sequence). The CDR3 reads CASSFQQGSEAFF. DNA for the CDR3: TGTGCCAGCAGTTTCCAACAGGGGTCTGAAGCTTTCTTT.